This T cell receptor (beta chain) emerged from a study of T cell responses to AZD1222 COVID-19 vaccine. Study-level results: Two AZD1222 administrations were followed by greater Spike-specific TCR breadth and depth. The span of vaccine-associated CD4 TCRs extended across spike, with dominance at 160-218 and 743-854. Baseline antibody screening turned up just a handful of seropositive AZD1222 recipients.

Generated by immunoSEQ multiplex PCR, the TCRdb table keeps only in-frame clones and is missing some. The profile covers 85,000 to 100,000 clones, with roughly nine tenths appearing a single time and about 8.3% taken by the ten largest. Pooled together were second doses at about 4 or about 12 weeks. Of note for this clone: The antigen is undetermined.

Germline-derived CDR1 and CDR2 are SGHRS and YFSETQ. This CDR3 comprises 15 residues. With 2 bases removed from V and 4 bases from J, the gap between germline ends came to 15 bases. The sequences come from peripheral blood, collected 28 days after the second AZD1222 dose. This clonotype originated in an adult who received the AZD1222 COVID-19 vaccine. The rearrangement uses TRBV5-1 and TRBJ1-2; a weak D match, TRBD1 (6 bases). Written as DNA, the CDR3 is TGCGCCAGCAGCTTTGGGCAGGGGTCTCCCTATGGCTACACCTTC. Translating it yields CASSFGQGSPYGYTF. The full variable domain, in which reference TRBV5-1 and TRBJ1-2 provide the parts outside the CDR3, is KAGVTQTPRYLIKTRGQQVTLSCSPISGHRSVSWYQQTPGQGLQFLFEYFSETQRNKGNFPGRFSGRQFSNSRSEMNVSTLELGDSALYLCASSFGQGSPYGYTFGSGTRLTVV.